The present entry profiles one T cell receptor beta chain with its context. This entry comes from a study of OX40 agonist ivuxolimab in advanced cancers. CDR3 length: 18 residues. V shed 1 base, J shed 7 bases, and the junction held 14 bases outside the gene matches. Per the germline V gene, CDR1 is SGHDT and CDR2 is YYEEEE. Using immunoSEQ multiplex PCR, the repertoire was profiled, and TCRdb retains in-frame clones only, with some absent. This sample has some 100,000 clones, with more than 90% found just once. The sequence came from an adult with an advanced solid tumor such as melanoma, head and neck, liver or kidney cancer. The gene calls are TRBV5-6 and TRBJ1-2; 12 bases are shared with TRBD1. The material was CD4+ or CD8+ T cells sorted from blood, obtained in a trial of the OX40 agonist ivuxolimab. Here the CDR3 reads CASSLWYGTGGSGGGYTF. CDR3 DNA: TGTGCCAGCAGCTTGTGGTACGGGACAGGGGGCTCAGGAGGTGGCTACACCTTC.